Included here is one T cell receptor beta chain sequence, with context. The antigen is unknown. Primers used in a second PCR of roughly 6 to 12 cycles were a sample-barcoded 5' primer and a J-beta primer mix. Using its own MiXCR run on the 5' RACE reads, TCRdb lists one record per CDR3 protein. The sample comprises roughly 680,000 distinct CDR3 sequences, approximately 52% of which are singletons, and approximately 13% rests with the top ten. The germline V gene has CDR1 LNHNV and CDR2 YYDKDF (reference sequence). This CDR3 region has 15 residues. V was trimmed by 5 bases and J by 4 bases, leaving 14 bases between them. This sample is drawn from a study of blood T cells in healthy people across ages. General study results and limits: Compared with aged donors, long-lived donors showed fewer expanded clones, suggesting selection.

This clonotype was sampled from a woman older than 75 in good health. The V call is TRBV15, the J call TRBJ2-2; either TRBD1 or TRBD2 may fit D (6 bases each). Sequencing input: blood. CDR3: CATSPGGGGTGELFF. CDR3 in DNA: TGTGCCACCAGCCCCGGTGGAGGGGGCACCGGGGAGCTGTTTTTT.